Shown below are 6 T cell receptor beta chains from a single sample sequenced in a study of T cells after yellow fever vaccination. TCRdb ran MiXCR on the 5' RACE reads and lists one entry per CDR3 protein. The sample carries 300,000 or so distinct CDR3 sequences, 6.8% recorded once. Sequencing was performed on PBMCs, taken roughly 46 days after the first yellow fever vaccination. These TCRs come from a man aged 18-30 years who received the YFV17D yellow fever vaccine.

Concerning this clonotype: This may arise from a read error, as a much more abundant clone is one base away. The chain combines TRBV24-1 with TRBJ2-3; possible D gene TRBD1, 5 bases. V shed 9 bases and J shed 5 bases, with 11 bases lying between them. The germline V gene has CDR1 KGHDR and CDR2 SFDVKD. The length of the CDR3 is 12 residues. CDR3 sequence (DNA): TGTGCCACCGCAGGGAACATAGATACGCAGTATTTT. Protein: CATAGNIDTQYF.

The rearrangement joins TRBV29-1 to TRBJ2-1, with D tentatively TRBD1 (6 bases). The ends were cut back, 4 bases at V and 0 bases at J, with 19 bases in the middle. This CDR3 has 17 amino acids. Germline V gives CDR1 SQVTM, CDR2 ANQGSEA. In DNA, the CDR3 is TGCAGCGTTGTTGGGTGGGTGGGGGCAAACTCCTACAATGAGCAGTTCTTC. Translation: CSVVGWVGANSYNEQFF.

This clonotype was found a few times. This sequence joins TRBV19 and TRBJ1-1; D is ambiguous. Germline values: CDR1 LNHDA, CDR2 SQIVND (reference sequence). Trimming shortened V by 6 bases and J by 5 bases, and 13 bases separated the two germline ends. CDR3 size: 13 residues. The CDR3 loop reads CASSPEGLTEAFF. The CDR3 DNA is TGTGCCAGTAGCCCTGAAGGTCTGACTGAAGCTTTCTTT.

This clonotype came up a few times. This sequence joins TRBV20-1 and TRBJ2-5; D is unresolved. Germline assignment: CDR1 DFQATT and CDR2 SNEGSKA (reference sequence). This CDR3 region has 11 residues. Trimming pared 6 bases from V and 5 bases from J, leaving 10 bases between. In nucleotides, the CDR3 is TGCAGTGCGCGTCTCAGGGAGACCCAGTACTTC. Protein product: CSARLRETQYF.

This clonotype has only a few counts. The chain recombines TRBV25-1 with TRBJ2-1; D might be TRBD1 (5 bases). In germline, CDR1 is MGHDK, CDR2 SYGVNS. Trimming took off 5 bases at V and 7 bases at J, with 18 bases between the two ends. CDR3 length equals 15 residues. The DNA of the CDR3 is TGTGCCAGCAGTTTTTCACAGGCCCCCTTTAATGAGCAGTTCTTC. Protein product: CASSFSQAPFNEQFF.

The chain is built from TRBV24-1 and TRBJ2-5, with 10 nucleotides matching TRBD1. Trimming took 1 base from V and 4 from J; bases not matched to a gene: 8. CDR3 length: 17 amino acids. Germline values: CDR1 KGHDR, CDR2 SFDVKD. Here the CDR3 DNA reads TGTGCCACCAGTGATTTCGCCCGGGACAGGGGTAGAGAGACCCAGTACTTC. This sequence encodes CATSDFARDRGRETQYF.